This record looks at one T cell receptor beta chain sequence and its context. The data derive from a study of blood T cells in healthy people across ages. The CDR3 spans 16 residues. The V end was cut by 4 bases, the J end by 0 bases, with 15 bases between. Next came a second PCR, run for about 6 to 11 cycles, which used a sample-barcoded 5' primer along with a J-beta primer mix. TCRdb reprocessed the 5' RACE reads with MiXCR, giving one entry per CDR3 protein. The data hold about 830,000 distinct CDR3 sequences, with around two thirds observed a single time. V and J are TRBV12-3 or TRBV12-4 and TRBJ1-2, with D maybe TRBD1 (6 bases). Sequenced sample: blood. This TCR derives from a young man in good health. The CDR3 bases are TGTGCCAGCAGTTCCAATAGTCGACAGGCTAACTATGGCTACACCTTC. It translates to CASSSNSRQANYGYTF.